The 14 T cell receptor beta chains given below trace back to one sample, sequenced in a study of regulatory T cells in long-lasting Graves disease. Combining iRepertoire HTBI primers with Arm-PCR of CDR3 regions, the authors built TCR beta libraries. TCRdb called the multiplex PCR reads again in MiXCR, with one record for every CDR3 protein. The repertoire holds some 340,000 distinct CDR3 sequences, with approximately 23% as singletons. Time point of the sample: persistent/refractory GD, antithyroid drugs over 5 years with positive TRAb. RNA extracted from PBMCs served as the sequencing template. The sample here was peripheral blood mononuclear cells (PBMCs), taken when the disease was refractory, from a patient treated with antithyroid drugs. These receptors were taken from a woman between 35 and 50 years old with Graves disease.

This sequence joins TRBV6-5 and TRBJ1-3; 9 nucleotides agree with TRBD1. The V gene end was trimmed by 1 base and the J gene end by 0 bases; junction bases not matched to a gene: 7. Germline CDR1 and CDR2: MNHEY and SVGAGI. The CDR3 spans 18 residues. CDR3 in amino acids: CASSYLPGQGFSGNTIYF. In DNA, the CDR3 is TGTGCCAGCAGTTACTTGCCGGGACAGGGATTCTCTGGAAACACCATATATTTT.

This chain joins TRBV28 and TRBJ1-1; D not certain. V lost 7 bases and J lost 4, with 19 bases in between. This CDR3 contains 15 residues. CDR1 MDHEN and CDR2 SYDVKM come from the germline V gene. The CDR3, as DNA: TGTGCCAGCATTACCCCCGAGGGCGTAGGCACTGAAGCTTTCTTT. Its translation: CASITPEGVGTEAFF.

This clonotype showed up many times. The V call is TRBV29-1, the J call TRBJ1-2; 11 bases are a match to TRBD1. The J segment lost 8 bases and the V segment lost 0 bases, leaving 5 bases of the junction unmatched. The CDR3 is 14 residues long. The V gene's germline CDR1 is SQVTM and CDR2 ANQGSEA. CDR3 sequence (DNA): TGCAGCGTTGAAGATCTGGGACAGGGGGTAGGCTACACCTTC. This sequence encodes CSVEDLGQGVGYTF.

This chain uses TRBV7-9 with TRBJ2-7, with 8 positions matching TRBD2. Trimming removed 5 bases from V and 3 bases from J; junction bases left unmatched: 6. The CDR3 is 14 residues long. Looked up from germline, CDR1 is SEHNR and CDR2 is FQNEAQ (reference sequence). The CDR3 bases are TGTGCCAGCAGCGCTAGACTAGCGAGCTACGAGCAGTACTTC. Protein sequence: CASSARLASYEQYF. Combining the CDR3 with reference TRBV7-9 and TRBJ2-7 gives the whole variable domain DTGVSQNPRHKITKRGQNVTFRCDPISEHNRLYWYRQTLGQGPEFLTYFQNEAQLEKSRLLSDRFSAERPKGSFSTLEIQRTEQGDSAMYLCASSARLASYEQYFGPGTRLTVT.

This clonotype was counted only a few times. The chain is built from TRBV5-1 and TRBJ1-1; D gene unclear. Deletions cut 2 bases from V and 5 bases from J, with 13 bases between. CDR1 is SGHRS and CDR2 is YFSETQ in the germline V gene. This CDR3 is 14 amino acids long. In DNA form, the CDR3 reads TGCGCCAGCAGCTTCGGGGAAGTGGCGACTGAAGCTTTCTTT. This sequence encodes CASSFGEVATEAFF.

There are many counts of this clonotype. The gene calls are TRBV6-2 or TRBV6-3 and TRBJ1-6; the D gene is possibly TRBD1 (6 bases). V was shortened by 4 bases and J by 9 bases, with 13 bases between the two germline ends. Germline lookup yields CDR1 MNHEY and CDR2 SVGEGT. This CDR3 region has 14 residues. This CDR3 is CASSWRGGGSPLHF. As DNA, the CDR3 is TGTGCCAGCAGTTGGCGTGGAGGGGGTTCACCCCTCCACTTT.

This clonotype has ten or more counts. The chain employs TRBV7-8 and TRBJ1-1, with unresolved D. CDR3 size: 15 residues. V shed 1 base and J shed 0 bases, with 9 bases lying between them. Germline assignment: CDR1 SGHVS and CDR2 FQNEAQ. CDR3 DNA: TGTGCCAGCAGCTTAGTGAGGCTCATGAACACTGAAGCTTTCTTT. Translation: CASSLVRLMNTEAFF.

CDR3 nucleotide sequence: TGCAGCGTTGTGGGGAACACTGAAGCTTTCTTT. Translated: CSVVGNTEAFF. The chain combines TRBV29-1 with TRBJ1-1, with D uncertain. CDR1 and CDR2 from the germline V gene are SQVTM and ANQGSEA. V was shortened by 4 bases and J by 1 base, with 4 bases between the two germline ends. This CDR3 contains 11 residues. The full variable domain, its missing parts supplied by reference TRBV29-1 and TRBJ1-1, is SAVISQKPSRDICQRGTSLTIQCQVDSQVTMMFWYRQQPGQSLTLIATANQGSEATYESGFVIDKFPISRPNLTFSTLTVSNMSPEDSSIYLCSVVGNTEAFFGQGTRLTVV.

This clonotype came up many times. The chain has TRBV27 and TRBJ2-4; TRBD1 or TRBD2 may be the D gene (7 bases each). V shed 6 bases and J shed 7 bases, with 16 bases lying between them. From germline, CDR1 is MNHEY and CDR2 SMNVEV (reference sequence). There are 14 residues in the CDR3. The CDR3: CASSARGGDNIQYF. For the CDR3, the DNA is TGTGCCAGCAGCGCCAGGGGGGGTGACAACATTCAGTACTTC.

The chain is built from TRBV20-1 and TRBJ2-5; 10 positions match TRBD2. Germline V CDR1 and CDR2: DFQATT, SNEGSKA (reference sequence). With 6 bases clipped from V and 4 bases from J, the junction kept 17 bases outside the gene matches. The CDR3 length is 17 residues. The CDR3 is CSALGAGASGSLETQYF. The CDR3 coding sequence is TGCAGTGCCCTCGGAGCCGGGGCTAGCGGGAGTTTAGAGACCCAGTACTTC.

This clonotype has ten or more counts. J is TRBJ1-5 and V is TRBV28; D unresolved. Trimming took 8 bases from V and 6 from J, leaving 23 bases between them. CDR1 and CDR2 from the germline V gene are MDHEN and SYDVKM. The CDR3 consists of 16 residues. CDR3 sequence: CASAPTDDARPQPQHF. CDR3 DNA: TGTGCCAGCGCACCCACCGATGACGCACGGCCTCAGCCCCAGCATTTT. Combining the CDR3 with reference TRBV28 and TRBJ1-5 gives the whole variable domain DVKVTQSSRYLVKRTGEKVFLECVQDMDHENMFWYRQDPGLGLRLIYFSYDVKMKEKGDIPEGYSVSREKKERFSLILESASTNQTSMYLCASAPTDDARPQPQHFGDGTRLSIL.

This chain uses TRBV7-2 with TRBJ2-7; D unclear. The CDR3 length is 11 residues. The ends were cut back, 5 bases at V and 4 bases at J, with 6 bases in the middle. Germline loops: CDR1 SGHTA, CDR2 FQGNSA. The CDR3 region is CASSRLYEQYF. Written as DNA, the CDR3 is TGTGCCAGCAGCCGTCTGTACGAGCAGTACTTC.

The chain is built from TRBV20-1 and TRBJ1-5, with D uncertain. This CDR3 contains 14 residues. Germline assignment: CDR1 DFQATT and CDR2 SNEGSKA (reference sequence). With 2 bases removed from V and 6 bases from J, the gap between germline ends came to 14 bases. In nucleotides, the CDR3 is TGCAGTGCTAGAAGGGATCTAGGTAGTCAGCCCCAGCATTTT. It is translated as CSARRDLGSQPQHF.

This clonotype was found a few times. V is TRBV3-1 and J is TRBJ1-6, with D hard to call. V was shortened by 4 bases and J by 0 bases, with 10 bases between the two germline ends. CDR3 length: 16 residues. Germline CDR1 reads LGHDT; CDR2 reads YNNKEL (reference sequence). This chain's CDR3 is CASSPSRYSYNSPLHF. Here the CDR3 DNA reads TGTGCCAGCAGCCCTTCGCGCTACTCCTATAATTCACCCCTCCACTTT. Based on the CDR3 plus reference TRBV3-1 and TRBJ1-6, the full variable domain is DTAVSQTPKYLVTQMGNDKSIKCEQNLGHDTMYWYKQDSKKFLKIMFSYNNKELIINETVPNRFSPKSPDKAHLNLHINSLELGDSAVYFCASSPSRYSYNSPLHFGNGTRLTVT.